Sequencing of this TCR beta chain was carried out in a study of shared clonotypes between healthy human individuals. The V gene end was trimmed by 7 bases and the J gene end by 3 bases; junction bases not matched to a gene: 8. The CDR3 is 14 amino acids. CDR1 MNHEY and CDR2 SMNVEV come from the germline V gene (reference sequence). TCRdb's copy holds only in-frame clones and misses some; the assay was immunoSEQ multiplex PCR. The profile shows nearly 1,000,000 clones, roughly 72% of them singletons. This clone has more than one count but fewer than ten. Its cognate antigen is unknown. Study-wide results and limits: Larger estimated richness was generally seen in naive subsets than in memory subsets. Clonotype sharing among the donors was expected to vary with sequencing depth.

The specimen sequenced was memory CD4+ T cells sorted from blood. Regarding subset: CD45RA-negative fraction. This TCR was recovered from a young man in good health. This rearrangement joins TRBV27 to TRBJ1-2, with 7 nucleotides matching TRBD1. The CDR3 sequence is CASKRQGQDYGYTF. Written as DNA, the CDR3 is TGTGCCAGCAAGAGACAGGGTCAGGACTATGGCTACACCTTC.